This entry features one T cell receptor beta chain sequence. TCRdb keeps only in-frame clones here, not all; method: immunoSEQ multiplex PCR. The sample lists roughly 250,000 clones, around 86% occurring once. The source of the sample is a study of blood T cell repertoires in COVID-19. CDR1 is MGHDK, CDR2 SYGVNS, per germline. CDR3 length: 14 residues. With 5 bases clipped from V and 4 bases from J, the junction kept 8 bases outside the gene matches. This chain uses TRBV25-1 with TRBJ2-7; TRBD1 aligns across 7 bases. Sequencing was performed on peripheral blood. The TCR was taken from a woman aged 55-69 years with active or convalescent COVID-19. In DNA form, the CDR3 reads TGTGCCAGCAGTTGGACAGGATTTAGTTACGAGCAGTACTTC. Translating it yields CASSWTGFSYEQYF.